The rows below give T cell receptor beta chains drawn from one sample of a study of control samples from healthy donors and cancer patients. Clones were sequenced by immunoSEQ multiplex PCR, and TCRdb holds only the in-frame ones, with some missing. The repertoire has 85,000 to 100,000 clones, 85% to 95% of them found once; the top ten carry less than 10%. Sequencing was carried out using blood. The receptor set was obtained from a young man in good health. CDR3s include the opening cysteine and the closing phenylalanine or tryptophan. The order of the fields is V gene, J gene, clone size, D gene, CDR3 DNA, CDR3 protein. The D gene is left open where the match is weak. Clone size appears in some rows only: once, few, many, or a class for an expanded clone.

V: TRBV28
J: TRBJ2-7
size: -
D: -
DNA: TGTGCCAGCACATATCGACGCGAGCAGTACTTC
CDR3: CASTYRREQYF

V: TRBV2
J: TRBJ2-2
size: -
D: -
DNA: TGTGCCAGCAGTTACGACGACACCGGGGAGCTGTTTTTT
CDR3: CASSYDDTGELFF

V: TRBV27
J: TRBJ2-1
size: -
D: -
DNA: TGTGCCAGCAGTTTCAAATACTCCAGCCAGAGGGGCAATGAGCAGTTCTTC
CDR3: CASSFKYSSQRGNEQFF

V: TRBV5-6
J: TRBJ2-2
size: -
D: -
DNA: TGTGCCAGCAGCCCCCCCGGGGGGCGGGCCGGGGAGCTGTTTTTT
CDR3: CASSPPGGRAGELFF

V: TRBV14
J: TRBJ1-1
size: -
D: TRBD1
DNA: TGTGCCAGCAGCCTACGGACAGGCGCCGCTGAAGCTTTCTTT
CDR3: CASSLRTGAAEAFF

V: TRBV5-5
J: TRBJ1-1
size: -
D: -
DNA: TGTGCCAGCAGCTTGTCCGCAAAGTTAGGCGCTGAAGCTTTCTTT
CDR3: CASSLSAKLGAEAFF

V: TRBV6-4
J: TRBJ1-1
size: -
D: -
DNA: TGTGCCAGCAGTGAATCAGCGGCCCCGGGCGGATTTGAAGCTTTCTTT
CDR3: CASSESAAPGGFEAFF

V: TRBV6-5
J: TRBJ2-7
size: few
D: -
DNA: TGTGCCAGCAGATCCCGTCGACTCGATATCTACGAGCAGTACTTC
CDR3: CASRSRRLDIYEQYF

V: TRBV12-3/TRBV12-4
J: TRBJ1-5
size: -
D: -
DNA: TGTGCCAGCAGTTTTTCGACAGGGCCCCAGCATTTT
CDR3: CASSFSTGPQHF

V: TRBV5-4
J: TRBJ1-2
size: -
D: -
DNA: TGTGCCAGCAGCTTGGGAAGTACTGCTGGCTACACCTTC
CDR3: CASSLGSTAGYTF

V: TRBV27
J: TRBJ1-5
size: once
D: -
DNA: TGTGCCAGCAGTCCCCTGGGATACCCCATCAATCAGCCCCAGCATTTT
CDR3: CASSPLGYPINQPQHF

V: TRBV28
J: TRBJ2-5
size: -
D: -
DNA: TGTGCCAGCAGGCAAACAGGGTCGGCAGAGACCCAGTACTTC
CDR3: CASRQTGSAETQYF

V: TRBV10-3
J: TRBJ1-2
size: once
D: -
DNA: TGTGCCATCGCGGCAGGGGTAGTGGATAACTATGGCTACACCTTC
CDR3: CAIAAGVVDNYGYTF

V: TRBV7-2
J: TRBJ2-7
size: -
D: -
DNA: TGTGCCAGCAGCTTGGGGTTAGGGGCGGAGGAGCAGTACTTC
CDR3: CASSLGLGAEEQYF

V: TRBV19
J: TRBJ1-1
size: -
D: -
DNA: TGTGCCAGTAGTATAGAGAACACTGAAGCTTTCTTT
CDR3: CASSIENTEAFF

V: TRBV27
J: TRBJ1-2
size: -
D: TRBD1
DNA: TGTGCCAGCAGTTCGGGACAGGGATTAAACTATGGCTACACCTTC
CDR3: CASSSGQGLNYGYTF

V: TRBV5-3
J: TRBJ2-7
size: -
D: -
DNA: TGTGCCAGAAGCTTGGAAGCTTTC
CDR3: CARSLEAF

V: TRBV6-6
J: TRBJ2-7
size: -
D: TRBD1
DNA: TGTGCCAGCAGGACAGGGGCGTACGAGCAGTACTTC
CDR3: CASRTGAYEQYF

V: TRBV29-1
J: TRBJ1-1
size: -
D: TRBD1
DNA: TGCAGCGTCGGGACAGGGGTTACTGAAGCTTTCTTT
CDR3: CSVGTGVTEAFF

V: TRBV27
J: TRBJ2-7
size: -
D: TRBD1
DNA: TGTGCCAGCAGGGGACAGAGCTCCTACGAGCAGTACTTC
CDR3: CASRGQSSYEQYF

V: TRBV20-1
J: TRBJ1-4
size: -
D: -
DNA: TGCAGTGCTAGTAACCCAGACTCTAATGAAAAACTGTTTTTT
CDR3: CSASNPDSNEKLFF

V: TRBV2
J: TRBJ2-1
size: -
D: -
DNA: TGTGCCAGCAGTGGTTTCCATGAGCAGTTCTTC
CDR3: CASSGFHEQFF

V: TRBV29-1
J: TRBJ1-5
size: -
D: -
DNA: TGCAGCGTAGGGGACCGCCAGCCCCAGCATTTT
CDR3: CSVGDRQPQHF

V: TRBV12-3/TRBV12-4
J: TRBJ1-2
size: once
D: TRBD1
DNA: TGTGCCAGCTTAGGACAGGGGGGCTATGGCTACACCTTC
CDR3: CASLGQGGYGYTF

V: TRBV5-4
J: TRBJ1-3
size: -
D: TRBD1
DNA: TGTGCCAGCAGCTTGGGCGGGACAGACCTTGGAAACACCATATATTTT
CDR3: CASSLGGTDLGNTIYF

V: TRBV2
J: TRBJ1-1
size: -
D: -
DNA: TGTGCCAGCAGTGACGGGGGCCTATACACTGAAGCTTTCTTT
CDR3: CASSDGGLYTEAFF

V: TRBV2
J: TRBJ1-2
size: once
D: -
DNA: TGTGCCAGCAGTGGTGACGGGGGATATGGCTACACCTTC
CDR3: CASSGDGGYGYTF

V: TRBV5-1
J: TRBJ1-2
size: -
D: -
DNA: TGCGCCAGCAGCTTGGAGGAAAACTATGGCTACACCTTC
CDR3: CASSLEENYGYTF

V: TRBV5-4
J: TRBJ2-7
size: once
D: -
DNA: TGTGCCAGCAGCCGCCAGGACAAGTCCTACGAGCAGTACTTC
CDR3: CASSRQDKSYEQYF

V: TRBV27
J: TRBJ1-5
size: -
D: -
DNA: TGTGCCAGCAGCAGGGGACAATTCGGTCAGCCCCAGCATTTT
CDR3: CASSRGQFGQPQHF